These 27 T cell receptor beta chains share one sample of origin, sequenced in a study of blood T cell repertoires in COVID-19. The protocol was immunoSEQ multiplex PCR, while the TCRdb copy is restricted to in-frame clones and leaves out a portion. The data show 300,000 to 350,000 clones, 80% to 90% seen once. Material for sequencing was PBMCs or T cells enriched from blood (not recorded which). The receptors originated from a man aged 30 to 39 who had recovered from COVID-19.

This clone was seen just once. The rearrangement links TRBV6-5 to TRBJ1-2; the match to TRBD1 covers 9 bases. The CDR3 covers 15 residues. Germline-derived CDR1 and CDR2 are MNHEY and SVGAGI. Trimming took 7 bases from V and 2 from J; bases not matched to a gene: 8. In DNA form, the CDR3 reads TGTGCCAGCACCGGGGGCGGACAGGGGAACTATGGCTACACCTTC. Its protein is CASTGGGQGNYGYTF.

The genes are TRBV6-4 and TRBJ2-1; a possible D gene is TRBD2 (6 bases). This CDR3 has 17 amino acids. V was shortened by 2 bases and J by 0 bases, with 14 bases between the two germline ends. In germline, CDR1 is MRHNA, CDR2 SNTAGT. In DNA form, the CDR3 reads TGTGCCAGCAGTGACGGAGGGTTTACTAGCTCCTACAATGAGCAGTTCTTC. Its protein product is CASSDGGFTSSYNEQFF.

The genes are TRBV24-1 and TRBJ2-1; TRBD2 agrees at 14 bases. The germline CDR1 and CDR2 sequences are KGHDR and SFDVKD. This CDR3 comprises 20 residues. The J segment lost 5 bases and the V segment lost 4 bases, leaving 15 bases of the junction unmatched. The DNA of the CDR3 is TGTGCCACCAGTGACCCCGATACCGGGACTAGCGGGGGCCGGCACAATGAGCAGTTCTTC. As protein: CATSDPDTGTSGGRHNEQFF.

The V and J genes are TRBV27 and TRBJ1-1; perhaps TRBD1 as D (6 bases). Trimming cost V 1 base and J 2 bases, with 11 bases left between them. Germline CDR1 reads MNHEY; CDR2 reads SMNVEV (reference sequence). The CDR3 sequence is 15 residues long. CDR3 in amino acids: CASSLLGQGNTEAFF. The CDR3 DNA reads TGTGCCAGCAGTTTATTGGGACAAGGAAACACTGAAGCTTTCTTT.

This clone was counted at least ten times. The chain links TRBV6-2 or TRBV6-3 to TRBJ2-3; D is possibly TRBD2 (7 bases). Trimming took off 2 bases at V and 3 bases at J, with 9 bases between the two ends. Germline V gives CDR1 MNHEY, CDR2 SVGEGT. The CDR3 is made up of 14 amino acids. The CDR3 region is CASSYGGATDTQYF. The CDR3, as DNA: TGTGCCAGCAGTTACGGGGGGGCGACAGATACGCAGTATTTT.

The chain combines TRBV6-5 with TRBJ1-2; D possibly corresponds to TRBD1 (6 bases). The germline V and J ends were trimmed by 6 bases and 0 bases, with 14 bases remaining between them. This CDR3 has 15 residues. Germline V lookup: CDR1 MNHEY, CDR2 SVGAGI. CDR3 sequence (DNA): TGTGCCAGCAGACGGACAGAGATCCCTAACTATGGCTACACCTTC. Translating gives CASRRTEIPNYGYTF.

The J gene is TRBJ1-2, the V gene TRBV6-5; D is uncertain. Germline V gene data show CDR1 as MNHEY and CDR2 as SVGAGI. Between the trimmed V and J ends, which lost 5 bases and 8 bases, there was a span of 18 bases. The CDR3 is 14 residues long. CDR3 residues: CASSRGSPYMGYTF. The CDR3 DNA reads as TGTGCCAGCAGTCGAGGCAGCCCATATATGGGCTACACCTTC.

The genes are TRBV5-4 and TRBJ1-2; possibly TRBD1 for D (6 bases). In germline, CDR1 is SGHNT, CDR2 YYREEE (reference sequence). With 3 bases removed from V and 7 bases from J, the gap between germline ends came to 16 bases. The CDR3 consists of 14 residues. The CDR3 DNA follows: TGTGCCAGCAGCTCGAAAGCAGGGGATTCTGGCTACACCTTC. This sequence encodes CASSSKAGDSGYTF.

This clone has a handful of counts. This chain uses TRBV29-1 with TRBJ2-3, with 10 positions matching TRBD2. CDR3 length: 14 amino acids. Germline V gene sequence: CDR1 SQVTM, CDR2 ANQGSEA. The ends lost 4 bases at V and 7 bases at J; junction bases unmatched: 8. CDR3 residues: CSVALAGVLNTQYF. Here the CDR3 DNA reads TGCAGCGTTGCGCTAGCGGGGGTCCTAAATACGCAGTATTTT.

This chain uses TRBV7-2 with TRBJ2-1; D remains ambiguous. The CDR3 consists of 14 residues. V was clipped by 5 bases and J by 4 bases, with 12 bases between them. Germline-derived CDR1 and CDR2 are SGHTA and FQGNSA. CDR3 coding DNA: TGTGCCAGCAGCGAACAGTGGGTATACAATGAGCAGTTCTTC. The encoded protein is CASSEQWVYNEQFF.

The rearrangement uses TRBV27 and TRBJ2-2; the match to TRBD2 covers 9 bases. The CDR3 length is 15 residues. J was trimmed by 4 bases and V by 8 bases; bases with no gene match: 8. Germline V gives CDR1 MNHEY, CDR2 SMNVEV (reference sequence). The CDR3 loop reads CASRSTSGVTGELFF. The CDR3 DNA follows: TGTGCCAGCCGCTCGACTAGCGGAGTCACCGGGGAGCTGTTTTTT.

The chain combines TRBV7-2 with TRBJ2-2, with D perhaps TRBD2 (7 bases). Germline lookup yields CDR1 SGHTA and CDR2 FQGNSA. The CDR3 covers 17 residues. The V and J ends lost 7 bases and 4 bases respectively, with 22 bases between them. CDR3 sequence reads: CASNIFGGASATGELFF. The CDR3 coding sequence is TGTGCCAGCAACATTTTTGGGGGGGCCTCGGCCACCGGGGAGCTGTTTTTT.

This sequence joins TRBV19 and TRBJ1-2, with 8 bases lining up with TRBD1. In germline, CDR1 is LNHDA, CDR2 SQIVND (reference sequence). V lost 10 bases, J lost 7 bases, and 14 bases stayed unmatched. The CDR3 covers 14 residues. CDR3 sequence reads: CATSISQGASGYTF. The CDR3 DNA is TGTGCCACCTCTATATCCCAGGGGGCCAGTGGCTACACCTTC.

This clone has just one count. V and J are TRBV5-1 and TRBJ2-5, with D possibly TRBD1 on 5 matching bases. CDR1 and CDR2 (germline): SGHRS, YFSETQ. The CDR3 is made up of 16 amino acids. Trimming took 0 bases from V and 5 from J, leaving 17 bases between them. The CDR3 region has the DNA TGCGCCAGCAGCTTGGGAGGACAAGCAACTGATGAGACCCAGTACTTC. This codes for CASSLGGQATDETQYF.

This clone appeared a single time. This chain links TRBV7-8 with TRBJ2-3; tentative D call: TRBD1 (5 bases). Germline V CDR1 and CDR2: SGHVS, FQNEAQ. CDR3 length: 17 residues. Trimming shortened V by 1 base and J by 3 bases, and 17 bases separated the two germline ends. In DNA, the CDR3 is TGTGCCAGCAGCTTAGTTAGTGGGGCGACGTTAACAGATACGCAGTATTTT. It encodes CASSLVSGATLTDTQYF.

V usage is TRBV7-9 and J usage is TRBJ1-1, with 9 bases aligning to TRBD1. The CDR3 length is 15 residues. The V gene's germline CDR1 is SEHNR and CDR2 FQNEAQ (reference sequence). The V and J ends lost 5 bases and 0 bases, in that order; junction bases with no gene match: 4. CDR3 sequence: CASSRTGVMNTEAFF. The DNA of the CDR3 is TGTGCCAGCAGCCGGACAGGGGTGATGAACACTGAAGCTTTCTTT.

This chain's CDR3 is CAWSKPGGGNIQYF. Here the CDR3 DNA reads TGTGCCTGGAGCAAACCCGGGGGGGGAAACATTCAGTACTTC. The V and J genes are TRBV30 and TRBJ2-4, with 8 bases aligning to TRBD2. Germline CDR1 GTSNPN, CDR2 SVGIG (reference sequence). The ends lost 3 bases at V and 6 bases at J; junction bases unmatched: 7. The CDR3 runs to 14 residues. The full variable domain, with the rest looked up from reference TRBV30 and TRBJ2-4, is SQTIHQWPATLVQPVGSPLSLECTVEGTSNPNLYWYRQAAGRGLQLLFYSVGIGQISSEVPQNLSASRPQDRQFILSSKKLLLSDSGFYLCAWSKPGGGNIQYFGAGTRLSVL.

The J gene is TRBJ1-3, the V gene TRBV5-1; D remains unclear. V lost 5 bases, J lost 4 bases, and 7 bases lay in between. The CDR3 covers 12 residues. The V gene's germline CDR1 is SGHRS and CDR2 YFSETQ. Written as DNA, the CDR3 is TGCGCCAGCAGAAGCGGAGGAAACACCATATATTTT. This codes for CASRSGGNTIYF.

Here the CDR3 reads CASSVGVNTGELFF. In nucleotides, the CDR3 is TGTGCCAGCAGTGTAGGAGTGAACACCGGGGAGCTGTTTTTT. V and J are TRBV2 and TRBJ2-2; D is uncertain. Per germline, CDR1 SNHLY and CDR2 FYNNEI. The CDR3 runs 14 residues. V dropped 4 bases and J dropped 1 base, with 7 bases sitting between them.

The gene calls are TRBV3-1 (or the pseudogene TRBV3-2) and TRBJ2-3; D is unclear. V lost 5 bases to trimming and J lost 5 bases, with 5 bases between them. CDR1 is LGHDT, CDR2 YNNKEL, per germline (reference sequence). This CDR3 has 11 amino acids. CDR3 sequence reads: CASSARDTQYF. Written as DNA, the CDR3 is TGTGCCAGCAGCGCCAGAGATACGCAGTATTTT.

The chain combines TRBV4-3 with TRBJ1-2, with a weak D call TRBD1 (5 bases). Per the germline V gene, CDR1 is LGHNA and CDR2 is YSLEER. V lost 2 bases and J lost 2, with 15 bases in between. CDR3 length: 16 residues. Here the CDR3 DNA reads TGCGCCAGCAGCCAATTTGTTGCGGACAACAACTATGGCTACACCTTC. Protein product: CASSQFVADNNYGYTF.

The chain carries TRBV4-2 and TRBJ2-7, with TRBD2 as a possible D gene (5 bases). Trimming shortened V by 0 bases and J by 3 bases, and 12 bases separated the two germline ends. Germline-derived CDR1 and CDR2 are LGHNA and YNFKEQ. This CDR3 spans 15 amino acids. The CDR3 region has the DNA TGTGCCAGCAGCCAAGATTTACGGGGTCTCTACGAGCAGTACTTC. Amino acid sequence: CASSQDLRGLYEQYF.

This clone was recorded once. The chain joins TRBV7-2 to TRBJ1-2, with D perhaps matching TRBD1 (6 bases). CDR3 length equals 16 residues. Germline CDR1 is SGHTA and CDR2 is FQGNSA. Trimming removed 3 bases at V and 4 bases at J, with 18 bases between. The chain's CDR3 is CASSFPSGAGFYGYTF. The CDR3 bases are TGTGCCAGCAGCTTCCCCTCAGGGGCGGGCTTCTATGGCTACACCTTC. The variable domain in full, completed from reference TRBV7-2 and TRBJ1-2, reads GAGVSQSPSNKVTEKGKDVELRCDPISGHTALYWYRQSLGQGLEFLIYFQGNSAPDKSGLPSDRFSAERTGGSVSTLTIQRTQQEDSAVYLCASSFPSGAGFYGYTFGSGTRLTVV.

The chain links TRBV2 to TRBJ2-7, with D possibly being TRBD1 (6 bases). The CDR3 has 15 residues. Trimming removed 6 bases from V and 3 bases from J, with 18 bases in between. Germline V gene lookup returns CDR1 SNHLY and CDR2 FYNNEI. CDR3 in DNA: TGTGCCAGCAGCTCCGGAGACAGGCTACTCTACGAGCAGTACTTC. Residues: CASSSGDRLLYEQYF.

The chain has TRBV5-3 and TRBJ1-1; D is uncertain. TRBV5-3 is marked as an open reading frame, function uncertain. The CDR3 extends over 12 amino acids. The V and J ends lost 4 bases and 7 bases respectively, with 11 bases between them. The CDR3 spells CARSPLGVEAFF. The CDR3 DNA follows: TGTGCCAGAAGCCCCCTCGGGGTTGAAGCTTTCTTT.

In this sample, this clone is large. This same CDR3 is encoded by further DNA sequences in the sample. V gene TRBV12-5 combines with J gene TRBJ1-1; TRBD1 aligns across 8 bases. Germline V CDR1 and CDR2: LGHNT, FRNRAP. There are 14 residues in the CDR3. The ends lost 1 base at V and 4 bases at J; junction bases unmatched: 2. In DNA, the CDR3 is TGTGCTAGTGGTTTGGGACAGGGGATCACTGAAGCTTTCTTT. Its translation: CASGLGQGITEAFF.

V gene TRBV6-5 combines with J gene TRBJ1-5, with 7 bases identical to TRBD1. Germline-derived CDR1 and CDR2 are MNHEY and SVGAGI. The CDR3 is 15 amino acids. After removal of 7 bases from V and 4 bases from J, the junction contained 10 bases not matched to a gene. The CDR3 region is CASKRESGGNQPQHF. DNA of the CDR3: TGTGCCAGCAAAAGAGAATCAGGGGGAAATCAGCCCCAGCATTTT.